The next 20 T cell receptor beta chains were all read from a single sample in a study of blood T cells in healthy people across ages. The second PCR ran roughly 7 to 12 cycles with a sample-barcoded 5' primer and J-beta primers. TCRdb ran MiXCR on the 5' RACE reads and lists one entry per CDR3 protein. This sample has 1.5 million to 2 million distinct CDR3 sequences; approximately 40% occur once, and the top ten carry 23%. The sample taken for sequencing was blood. Receptors were obtained from a human donor in good health.

The chain couples TRBV6-4 to TRBJ1-2; the match to TRBD1 covers 7 bases. The trim removed 1 base at V and 7 bases at J, leaving 6 bases unmatched. The CDR3 consists of 14 residues. Germline values: CDR1 MRHNA, CDR2 SNTAGT. CDR3 in DNA: TGTGCCAGCAGTGACTTGGACAGGCAACGTGGCTACACCTTC. Encoded protein: CASSDLDRQRGYTF.

The rearrangement links TRBV29-1 to TRBJ1-1; no reliable D call. The CDR3 is made up of 12 amino acids. Deletions cut 3 bases from V and 1 base from J, with 6 bases between. Germline V lookup: CDR1 SQVTM, CDR2 ANQGSEA. The CDR3 sequence: CSVDTQNTEAFF. The CDR3, as DNA: TGCAGCGTTGATACACAGAACACTGAAGCTTTCTTT. Complete variable domain (other parts from reference TRBV29-1 and TRBJ1-1): SAVISQKPSRDICQRGTSLTIQCQVDSQVTMMFWYRQQPGQSLTLIATANQGSEATYESGFVIDKFPISRPNLTFSTLTVSNMSPEDSSIYLCSVDTQNTEAFFGQGTRLTVV.

The chain carries TRBV20-1 and TRBJ2-1; 10 nucleotides align to TRBD2. The CDR3 runs to 21 residues. The germline gives CDR1 DFQATT, CDR2 SNEGSKA (reference sequence). V was pared by 3 bases and J by 8 bases, with 28 bases of the junction left unmatched. This CDR3 reads CSASDTPKFTLAGGSPDEQFF. The CDR3 bases are TGCAGTGCTAGTGATACCCCTAAATTTACCTTAGCGGGGGGCTCCCCTGATGAGCAGTTCTTC.

The CDR3: CASSQDNNRGVGYTF. The DNA of the CDR3 is TGCGCCAGCAGCCAAGATAACAACAGGGGCGTTGGCTACACCTTC. The gene calls are TRBV4-3 and TRBJ1-2; 7 bases map to TRBD1. The CDR3 runs to 15 residues. Germline lookup yields CDR1 LGHNA and CDR2 YSLEER. The ends lost 0 bases at V and 7 bases at J; junction bases unmatched: 8.

Ten or more counts support this clonotype. CDR3 DNA: TGTGCCAGCTCCAAGGAGGGGGCGAAGTTGCGCGAGCAGTACTTC. Its translation is CASSKEGAKLREQYF. V gene TRBV2 combines with J gene TRBJ2-7; the D gene is possibly TRBD1 (7 bases). V lost 8 bases to trimming and J lost 6 bases, with 23 bases between them. The CDR3 contains 15 residues. The V gene's germline CDR1 is SNHLY and CDR2 FYNNEI.

This clonotype was counted a few times. The V gene is TRBV4-3, the J gene TRBJ2-3; D is undetermined. This CDR3 has 15 residues. With 2 bases removed from V and 4 bases from J, the gap between germline ends came to 13 bases. The germline V gene encodes CDR1 LGHNA and CDR2 YSLEER. CDR3: CASSQSSLLADTQYF. The CDR3 coding sequence is TGCGCCAGCAGCCAATCCTCTCTACTCGCAGATACGCAGTATTTT.

This chain joins TRBV5-1 and TRBJ1-2; no firm D call. Germline V gene lookup returns CDR1 SGHRS and CDR2 YFSETQ. The CDR3 contains 13 residues. The germline V and J ends were trimmed by 3 bases and 3 bases, with 9 bases remaining between them. CDR3 sequence reads: CASSYEVYYGYTF. Written as DNA, the CDR3 is TGCGCCAGCAGCTATGAGGTGTACTATGGCTACACCTTC.

CDR3 residues: CASSALISQPQHF. In DNA form, the CDR3 reads TGTGCCAGCAGTGCCTTGATTAGTCAGCCCCAGCATTTT. The chain is built from TRBV28 and TRBJ1-5, with D unresolved. The CDR3 spans 13 residues. CDR1 MDHEN and CDR2 SYDVKM come from the germline V gene. V lost 5 bases to trimming and J lost 6 bases, with 11 bases between them.

This clonotype was detected once. The V call is TRBV29-1, the J call TRBJ1-3; D not certain. The CDR3 has 13 amino acids. The germline CDR1 and CDR2 sequences are SQVTM and ANQGSEA. V was clipped by 4 bases and J by 0 bases, with 7 bases between them. CDR3 sequence reads: CSVGPSSGNTIYF. The CDR3, as DNA: TGCAGCGTTGGCCCGAGCTCTGGAAACACCATATATTTT.

The CDR3 DNA sequence: TGTGCCAGCAGCGGCTCTCCGACAGCCGTCCCTGGCTACACCTTC. Translating it yields CASSGSPTAVPGYTF. The chain employs TRBV9 and TRBJ1-2, with TRBD1 as a possible D gene (5 bases). The V end was cut by 3 bases, the J end by 7 bases, with 19 bases between. CDR1 and CDR2 from the germline V gene are SGDLS and YYNGEE. The CDR3 covers 15 residues.

The chain links TRBV7-2 to TRBJ2-5, with D perhaps TRBD1 (6 bases). Germline V gene data show CDR1 as SGHTA and CDR2 as FQGNSA. The CDR3 spans 15 residues. Trimming left V 0 bases short and J 2 bases short, with 10 bases between. The CDR3 region has the DNA TGTGCCAGCAGCTTAGCGAGGGGGATACAAGAGACCCAGTACTTC. Translated, it gives CASSLARGIQETQYF.

The gene calls are TRBV12-3 or TRBV12-4 and TRBJ2-3; 9 bases align to TRBD2. Trimming removed 2 bases from V and 2 bases from J; junction bases left unmatched: 5. The CDR3 sequence is 16 residues long. Here the CDR3 DNA reads TGTGCCAGCAGTTTATTAGCGGGGGCCTACACAGATACGCAGTATTTT. Translation: CASSLLAGAYTDTQYF.

This rearrangement joins TRBV7-9 to TRBJ2-5; a weak D match, TRBD2 (7 bases). CDR3 length: 15 residues. V lost 9 bases, J lost 5 bases, and 22 bases lay in between. Germline V lookup: CDR1 SEHNR, CDR2 FQNEAQ (reference sequence). The CDR3 region has the DNA TGTGCCAGTACTAGGGGGGGGCCCCGGACGGAGACCCAGTACTTC. Protein product: CASTRGGPRTETQYF.

This clonotype was observed a few times. The chain is built from TRBV5-1 and TRBJ2-5; TRBD1 is a possible D gene (6 bases). Trimming pared 3 bases from V and 0 bases from J, leaving 15 bases between. The CDR3 is 16 residues long. CDR1 and CDR2 (germline): SGHRS, YFSETQ. The CDR3 region is CASSSGQSAYQETQYF. CDR3 bases: TGCGCCAGCAGCTCAGGACAGAGTGCGTACCAAGAGACCCAGTACTTC.

The chain links TRBV15 to TRBJ2-1; 10 bases map to TRBD2. After removal of 0 bases from V and 13 bases from J, the junction contained 12 bases not matched to a gene. The germline CDR1 and CDR2 sequences are LNHNV and YYDKDF (reference sequence). The CDR3 has 16 residues. This chain's CDR3 is CATSRDTLAGVETQFF. DNA of the CDR3: TGTGCCACCAGCAGAGATACGCTAGCGGGAGTGGAGACCCAGTTCTTC.

The J gene is TRBJ2-3, the V gene TRBV3-1, with D perhaps matching TRBD1 (5 bases). The CDR3 sequence is 14 residues long. Germline CDR1 reads LGHDT; CDR2 reads YNNKEL (reference sequence). With 1 base removed from V and 8 bases from J, the gap between germline ends came to 13 bases. The CDR3 spells CASSQGRSQGTQYF. Here the CDR3 DNA reads TGTGCCAGCAGCCAAGGCCGCAGTCAGGGTACGCAGTATTTT.

J is TRBJ2-2 and V is TRBV24-1, with D unresolved. Germline lookup yields CDR1 KGHDR and CDR2 SFDVKD. The V end was cut by 5 bases, the J end by 1 base, with 13 bases between. The length of the CDR3 is 16 residues. CDR3: CATSGPNLRNTGELFF. The CDR3, as DNA: TGTGCCACCAGTGGCCCCAATTTGCGGAACACCGGGGAGCTGTTTTTT.

V is TRBV7-9 and J is TRBJ2-7; possible D gene TRBD2, 6 bases. The V gene's germline CDR1 is SEHNR and CDR2 FQNEAQ (reference sequence). This CDR3 comprises 14 residues. Trimming shortened V by 1 base and J by 5 bases, and 12 bases separated the two germline ends. CDR3 DNA sequence: TGTGCCAGCAGCTTAGTAGCTAGCGAAAACGAGCAGTACTTC. This translates into CASSLVASENEQYF.

This clonotype was counted between two and nine times. The chain carries TRBV12-3 or TRBV12-4 and TRBJ2-3; D might be TRBD1 (6 bases). This CDR3 region has 15 residues. The V gene lost 3 bases and the J gene lost 0 bases, with 10 bases spanning the gap. The CDR3 sequence is CASSLTGESTDTQYF. CDR3 DNA: TGTGCCAGCAGTTTGACAGGCGAAAGCACAGATACGCAGTATTTT.

The rearrangement uses TRBV20-1 and TRBJ1-5; 11 positions match TRBD1. CDR3 length: 16 residues. Germline V gene lookup returns CDR1 DFQATT and CDR2 SNEGSKA (reference sequence). Trimming took 2 bases from V and 4 from J; bases not matched to a gene: 7. CDR3 residues: CSARPRTGGLNQPQHF. CDR3 coding DNA: TGCAGTGCTAGACCACGGACAGGGGGCCTGAATCAGCCCCAGCATTTT.